This TCR beta chain stems from a study of T cells after yellow fever vaccination. Regarding the study as a whole: Post-booster repertoires again held most primary-vaccination clones (about 96% CD4, 85% to 90% CD8). Clonotypes appearing in both CD4 and CD8 compartments existed, and their share was small.

This clonotype was seen only a few times. Deletions cut 3 bases from V and 1 base from J, with 24 bases between. The germline CDR1 and CDR2 sequences are MNHNS and SASEGT. The CDR3 consists of 19 residues. They built TCR cDNA with 5'RACE template switching, a step that put in a universal primer site and UMIs. TCRdb recomputed calls from the 5' RACE reads with MiXCR, one row per CDR3 protein. The table lists about 52,000 distinct CDR3 sequences, around 7% of them singletons. The chain employs TRBV6-1 and TRBJ1-2, with D possibly being TRBD1 (5 bases). The sequence came from a man in his late teens or twenties who received the YFV17D yellow fever vaccine. Material: CD8+ T cells not binding an NS4B(214-222) dextramer, sorted from PBMCs, obtained about 41 days after the first yellow fever vaccination. The CDR3 nucleotides read TGTGCCAGCAGTGAGAGACCCTTCGACCCGGGACCAGTTAACTATGGCTACACCTTC. Residues: CASSERPFDPGPVNYGYTF.